This TCR beta chain was retrieved from a study of technical replicates of blood from several donors. Sequencing used immunoSEQ multiplex PCR; TCRdb keeps in-frame clones, though not all of them. The profile covers 62,000 or so clones, with about 87% appearing a single time and around 5.2% taken by the ten largest. This clonotype was sampled from a human donor in good health. Some clones in this sample may be carry-over from other donors' samples. The sample comprised PBMCs.

The DNA for the CDR3 is TGTGCCTGGAGTGTAGGACAGCAAGAGACCCAGTACTTC. Residues: CAWSVGQQETQYF. The chain uses TRBV30 and TRBJ2-5, with D maybe TRBD1 (6 bases). Germline V CDR1 and CDR2: GTSNPN, SVGIG (reference sequence). Trimming pared 0 bases from V and 2 bases from J, leaving 7 bases between. The CDR3 covers 13 residues.